The TCR beta chain described here comes from a study of post-analysis software for immune sequencing data. Study-wide findings and caveats: Versus controls, multiple sclerosis patients showed significantly lower diversity (normalized Chao1). Samples from one preparation batch, clustered by F measure, grouped strongly together.

As concerns this clonotype: Its antigen is currently unknown.

Carried by the TCR beta cDNA libraries were unique molecular identifiers. In TCRdb, the PCR reads were re-called with MiXCR into one record per CDR3 protein. The sample has roughly 800,000 distinct CDR3 sequences, about 45% seen once. This TCR came from a girl between 10 and 17 years old with multiple sclerosis. Sequenced sample: blood.

Here the CDR3 DNA reads TGTGCCAGCAGCTCCGAACAGGGGATGAACTATGGCTACACCTTC. It is translated as CASSSEQGMNYGYTF. This chain uses TRBV7-9 with TRBJ1-2; 7 bases map to TRBD1. J lost 2 bases, V lost 4 bases, and 7 bases had no gene match. Germline assignment: CDR1 SEHNR and CDR2 FQNEAQ (reference sequence). This CDR3 spans 15 amino acids. The full variable domain, with the rest looked up from reference TRBV7-9 and TRBJ1-2, is DTGVSQNPRHKITKRGQNVTFRCDPISEHNRLYWYRQTLGQGPEFLTYFQNEAQLEKSRLLSDRFSAERPKGSFSTLEIQRTEQGDSAMYLCASSSEQGMNYGYTFGSGTRLTVV.